This TCR beta chain came from a study of CD8 T cells in Susac syndrome. The V segment lost 5 bases and the J segment 4 bases; nucleotides outside the gene matches: 4. The CDR3 contains 15 residues. Germline CDR1 LNHDA, CDR2 SQIVND (reference sequence). Healthy donors acted as controls, with matching for age and sex. Purification of the CD8+ and CD4+ T cells relied on negative isolation, and TEMRA cells underwent FACS enrichment. The authors reverse transcribed roughly 0.5 to 1 ug RNA with random hexamers. Amplification of the TCR beta CDR3 was carried out by immunoSEQ multiplex PCR, which spanned a total of 54 Vbeta and 13 Jbeta segments. MiXCR was run by TCRdb on the immunoSEQ multiplex PCR reads, yielding one entry per CDR3 protein. This table has nearly 70,000 distinct CDR3 sequences, roughly 94% appearing once.

The sample comprised CD8+ T cells from PBMCs. The chain is built from TRBV19 and TRBJ2-3; 12 bases agree with TRBD2. This TCR was sampled from a human donor in good health. The CDR3 sequence: CASSRTSGEADTQYF. CDR3 bases: TGTGCCAGTAGTCGGACTAGCGGGGAAGCAGATACGCAGTATTTT.